This T cell receptor beta chain was identified during a study of CD8+CD57+ T cells in acquired aplastic anemia. The wider study: Average DNA yield from sorted CD4+ and CD8+ cells was approximately 3 ug.

Study findings and constraints: Roughly 30 sequences, all CD8+ CDR3, were shared between patients and controls.

With V trimmed by 1 base and J by 6 bases, 12 bases remained unmatched. The CDR3 length is 16 residues. Germline V gene data show CDR1 as DFQATT and CDR2 as SNEGSKA (reference sequence). This clonotype has ten or more counts. Its antigen is still unknown. Genomic DNA served as template for TCR beta VDJ and CDR3 profiling. TCRdb independently ran MiXCR on the reads; one entry per CDR3 protein. Of approximately 170,000 distinct CDR3 sequences in the sample, less than 70% were seen once. This chain connects TRBV20-1 to TRBJ2-7; TRBD1 matches at 10 bases. The sequence derives from a human donor in good health, serving as a control. Sequenced material: sorted CD4+, CD8+, or CD8+CD57+ T cells (not recorded which) from PBMCs. This chain's CDR3 is CSARVIRWTGGGEQYF. The CDR3, as DNA: TGCAGTGCTAGAGTAATCCGATGGACAGGGGGGGGCGAGCAGTACTTC.